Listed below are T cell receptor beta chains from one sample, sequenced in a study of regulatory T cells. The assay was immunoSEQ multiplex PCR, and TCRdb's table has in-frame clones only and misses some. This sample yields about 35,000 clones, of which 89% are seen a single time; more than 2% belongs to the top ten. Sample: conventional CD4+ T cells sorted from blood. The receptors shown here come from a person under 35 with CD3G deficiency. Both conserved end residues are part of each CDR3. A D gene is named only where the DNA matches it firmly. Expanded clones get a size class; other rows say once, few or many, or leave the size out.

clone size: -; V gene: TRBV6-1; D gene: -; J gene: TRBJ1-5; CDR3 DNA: TGTGCCAGCAGCTCGTATAGCAATCAGCCCCAGCATTTT; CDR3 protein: CASSSYSNQPQHF
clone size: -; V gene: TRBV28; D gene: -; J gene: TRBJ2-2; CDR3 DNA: TGTGCCAGCAGTTTAGGGGCAGGGATCACCGGGGAGCTGTTTTTT; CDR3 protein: CASSLGAGITGELFF
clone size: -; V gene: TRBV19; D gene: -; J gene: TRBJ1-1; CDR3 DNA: TGTGCCAGTAGCGAGGGTTCGTACACTGAAGCTTTCTTT; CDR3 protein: CASSEGSYTEAFF
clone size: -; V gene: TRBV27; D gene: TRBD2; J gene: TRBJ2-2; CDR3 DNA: TGTGCCAGCTCGTACCTCCTGGCTAGCGGGAGACACGGGGAGCTGTTTTTT; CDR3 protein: CASSYLLASGRHGELFF
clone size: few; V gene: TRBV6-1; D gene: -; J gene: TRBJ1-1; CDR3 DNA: TGTGCCAGCAGGACCCTGACAGGAGGGAACACTGAAGCTTTCTTT; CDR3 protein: CASRTLTGGNTEAFF
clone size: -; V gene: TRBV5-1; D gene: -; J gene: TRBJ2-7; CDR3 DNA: TGCGCCAGCCGAGCTAGGCCGGGACAAGGAGAGCAGTACTTC; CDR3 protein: CASRARPGQGEQYF
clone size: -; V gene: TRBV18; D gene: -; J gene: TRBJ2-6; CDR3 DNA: TGTGCCAGCTCACCCAGCCCTGGACGTCCAAGCTCTGGGGCCAACGTCCTGACTTTC; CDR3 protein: CASSPSPGRPSSGANVLTF
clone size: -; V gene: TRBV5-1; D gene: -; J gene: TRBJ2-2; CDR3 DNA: TGCGCCAGCAGCTTGGTAGGGGTCACCGGGGAGCTGTTTTTT; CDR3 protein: CASSLVGVTGELFF
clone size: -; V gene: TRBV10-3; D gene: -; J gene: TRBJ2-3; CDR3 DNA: TGTGCCATCAGTGAGGGACAGACCCCAGATACGCAGTATTTT; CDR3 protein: CAISEGQTPDTQYF
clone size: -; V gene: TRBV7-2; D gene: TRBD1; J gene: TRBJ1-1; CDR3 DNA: TGTGCCAGCAGCTTACGCCAGGGACAGAGAGCTTTCTTT; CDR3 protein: CASSLRQGQRAFF
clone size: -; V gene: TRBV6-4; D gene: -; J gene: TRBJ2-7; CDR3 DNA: TGTGCCAGCAGCGTGAACTGGGGCGGCTCCTACGAGCAGTACTTC; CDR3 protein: CASSVNWGGSYEQYF
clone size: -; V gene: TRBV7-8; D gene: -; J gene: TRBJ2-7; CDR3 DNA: TGTGCCAGCAGCTTAGCCGGAGGTGGGTCGGGCGAGCAGTACTTC; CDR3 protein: CASSLAGGGSGEQYF
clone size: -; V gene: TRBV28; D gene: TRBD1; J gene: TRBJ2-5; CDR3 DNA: TGTGCCAGCAGTCTGAGGACAGGGCCCCTCCAAGAGACCCAGTACTTC; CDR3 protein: CASSLRTGPLQETQYF
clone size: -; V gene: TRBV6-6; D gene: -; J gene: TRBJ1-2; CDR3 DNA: TGTGCCAGCAGTCCTTTTACAGACTATGGCTACACCTTC; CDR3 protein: CASSPFTDYGYTF
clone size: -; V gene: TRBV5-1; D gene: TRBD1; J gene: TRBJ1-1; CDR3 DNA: TGCGCCAGCAGCCAATGGGACAGGGGGCTTACTGAAGCTTTCTTT; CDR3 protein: CASSQWDRGLTEAFF
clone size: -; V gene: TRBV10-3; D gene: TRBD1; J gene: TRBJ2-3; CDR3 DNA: TGTGCCATCAGCTCAGGGGGAGCAGATACGCAGTATTTT; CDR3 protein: CAISSGGADTQYF
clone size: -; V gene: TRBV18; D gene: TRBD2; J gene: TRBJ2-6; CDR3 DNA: TGTGCCAGCTCACCTTTCCTCATAGCGGGAGACGGTGGGGCCAACGTCCTGACTTTC; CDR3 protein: CASSPFLIAGDGGANVLTF
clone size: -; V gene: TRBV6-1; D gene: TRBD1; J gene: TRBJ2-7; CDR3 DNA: TGTGCCAGCAGTGAAGCCTGGACAGGGAACTACGAGCAGTACTTC; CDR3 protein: CASSEAWTGNYEQYF
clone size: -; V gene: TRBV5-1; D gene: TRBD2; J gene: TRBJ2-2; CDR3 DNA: TGCGCCAGCAGCTTACTAGCGACCACCGGGGAGCTGTTTTTT; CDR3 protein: CASSLLATTGELFF
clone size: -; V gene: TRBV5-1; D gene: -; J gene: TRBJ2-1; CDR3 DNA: TGCGCCAGCAAAGGCCAGGCCGATAATGAGCAGTTCTTC; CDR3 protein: CASKGQADNEQFF
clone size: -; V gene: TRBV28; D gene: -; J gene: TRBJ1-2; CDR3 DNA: TGTGCCAGCAGTCGACCCCTCCTGGGGGGCTACACCTTC; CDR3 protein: CASSRPLLGGYTF
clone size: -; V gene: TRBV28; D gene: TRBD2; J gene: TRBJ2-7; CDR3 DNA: TGTGCCAGCAGTTTATTGGGACTAAGTTACGAGCAGTACTTC; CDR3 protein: CASSLLGLSYEQYF
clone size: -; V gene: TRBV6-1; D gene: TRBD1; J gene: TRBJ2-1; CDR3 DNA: TGTGCCAGCAGTAGGACAGGGGGCTCTAGTGAGCAGTTCTTC; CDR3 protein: CASSRTGGSSEQFF
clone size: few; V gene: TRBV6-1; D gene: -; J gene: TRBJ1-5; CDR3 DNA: TGTGCCAGCAGCGGGGGCTTGAGCAATCAGCCCCAGCATTTT; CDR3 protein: CASSGGLSNQPQHF
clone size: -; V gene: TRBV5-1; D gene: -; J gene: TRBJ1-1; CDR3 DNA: TGCGCCAGCAGTTCCGGGACCCCGATGGCAGAAGCTTTCTTT; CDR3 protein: CASSSGTPMAEAFF
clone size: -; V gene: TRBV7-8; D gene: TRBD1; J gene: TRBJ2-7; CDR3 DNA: TGTGCCAGCAGCTTAGCCTCCGACAGGGACTCCTACGAGCAGTACTTC; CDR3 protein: CASSLASDRDSYEQYF
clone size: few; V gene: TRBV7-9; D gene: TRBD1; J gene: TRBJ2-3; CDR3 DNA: TGTGCCAGCAGCCTATTCCCGGGACAGGGATACACAGATACGCAGTATTTT; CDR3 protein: CASSLFPGQGYTDTQYF
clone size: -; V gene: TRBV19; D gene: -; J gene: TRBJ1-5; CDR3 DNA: TGTGCCAGTAGTAGTGTCGAGGGAACGAGCAATCAGCCCCAGCATTTT; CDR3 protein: CASSSVEGTSNQPQHF
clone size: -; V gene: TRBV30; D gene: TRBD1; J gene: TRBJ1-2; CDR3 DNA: TGTGCCTGGAGTGTAGGGGGCACCTATGGCTACACCTTC; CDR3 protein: CAWSVGGTYGYTF
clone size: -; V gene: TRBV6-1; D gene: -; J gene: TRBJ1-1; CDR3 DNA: TGTGCCAGCTTCAGGAGCCTGAGGGGCACTGAAGCTTTCTTT; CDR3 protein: CASFRSLRGTEAFF
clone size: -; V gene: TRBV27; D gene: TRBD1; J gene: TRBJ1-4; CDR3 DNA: TGTGCCAGCAGCTCATCGGGACAGGGAGAAGAAAAACTGTTTTTT; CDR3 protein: CASSSSGQGEEKLFF
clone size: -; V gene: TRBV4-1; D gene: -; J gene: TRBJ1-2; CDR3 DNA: TGCGCCAGCAGCCAAGTCGGGACACCTACTAACTATGGCTACACCTTC; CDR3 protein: CASSQVGTPTNYGYTF
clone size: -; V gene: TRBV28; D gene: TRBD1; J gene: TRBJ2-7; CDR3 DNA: TGTGCCACCGGCACAGGACAGGTCACTACGAAGCAGTACTTC; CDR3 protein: CATGTGQVTTKQYF
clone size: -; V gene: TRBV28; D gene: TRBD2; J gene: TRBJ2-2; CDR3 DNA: TGTGCCAGCAGTTTACGCGGGAGACTCGACGGGGAGCTGTTTTTT; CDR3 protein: CASSLRGRLDGELFF
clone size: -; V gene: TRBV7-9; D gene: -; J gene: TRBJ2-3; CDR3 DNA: TGTGCCAGCAGCTTGGGACATTCCGATACGCAGTATTTT; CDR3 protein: CASSLGHSDTQYF
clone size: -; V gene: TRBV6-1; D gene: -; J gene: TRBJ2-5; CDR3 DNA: TGTGCCAGCAGTAGGCGGGGAACGTTACAAGAGACCCAGTACTTC; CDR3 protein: CASSRRGTLQETQYF
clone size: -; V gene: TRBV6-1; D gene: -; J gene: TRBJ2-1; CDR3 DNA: TGTGCCAGCAGTGAACTATCAGATTACAATGAGCAGTTCTTC; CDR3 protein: CASSELSDYNEQFF
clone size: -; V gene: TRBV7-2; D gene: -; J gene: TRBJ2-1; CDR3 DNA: TGTGCCAGCAGCTTGGCGCGCCTTGAGCAGTTCTTC; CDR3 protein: CASSLARLEQFF
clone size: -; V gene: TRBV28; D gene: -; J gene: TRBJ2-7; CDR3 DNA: TGTGCCAGCAGCCAGGGGGGACAAAGTATCTACGAGCAGTACTTC; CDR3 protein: CASSQGGQSIYEQYF
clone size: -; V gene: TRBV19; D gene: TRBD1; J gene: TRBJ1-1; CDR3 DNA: TGTGCCAGTAGTAGGACAGGGGGCACTGAAGCTTTCTTT; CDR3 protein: CASSRTGGTEAFF
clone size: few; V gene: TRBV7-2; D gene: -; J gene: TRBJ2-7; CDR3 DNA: TGTGCCAGCAGCTTCTACGGGGGGCCCGAGCAGTACTTC; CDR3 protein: CASSFYGGPEQYF
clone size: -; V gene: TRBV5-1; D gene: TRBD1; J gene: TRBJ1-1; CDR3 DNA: TGCGCCAGCAGCTGGGGACAGGGTGGCACTGAAGCTTTCTTT; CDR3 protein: CASSWGQGGTEAFF
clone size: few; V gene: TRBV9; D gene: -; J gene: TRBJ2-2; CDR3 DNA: TGTGCCAGCAGCGGGGGGACCGACGGTTTTAGGGAGCTGTTTTTT; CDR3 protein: CASSGGTDGFRELFF
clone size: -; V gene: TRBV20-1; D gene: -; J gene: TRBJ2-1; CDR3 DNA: TGCAGTGCTAGGACAAGGGGTGAGCAGTTCTTC; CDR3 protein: CSARTRGEQFF
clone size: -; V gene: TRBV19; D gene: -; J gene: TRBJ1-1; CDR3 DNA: TGTGCCAGTAGTAAGACGGGGACTTCGAACACTGAAGCTTTCTTT; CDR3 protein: CASSKTGTSNTEAFF